Below are 31 T cell receptor beta chains sequenced from a single sample in a study of Ad26.COV2.S vaccination and SARS-CoV-2 variants. Sequenced by immunoSEQ multiplex PCR; TCRdb stores in-frame clones only, minus some. The sample has 430,000 or so clones, 85% to 90% seen once; the top ten hold around 2.6%. This sample's treatment: roughly 18 received Ad26.COV2.S at low or high dose, single or two shots; five or six received placebo; per-sample allocation not given. Collection of samples fell on day 63 after the first vaccine or placebo injection. The sample in question was peripheral blood, obtained in a trial of Ad26.COV2.S vaccine versus placebo. All receptors derive from a person aged 18-65 years who received the Ad26.COV2.S COVID-19 vaccine or a placebo.

The gene calls are TRBV11-1 and TRBJ2-7; no definite D call. V lost 6 bases and J 3 bases, leaving 15 bases between the germline ends. The germline V gene has CDR1 SGHAT and CDR2 FQDESV (reference sequence). CDR3 length: 14 amino acids. CDR3 amino acids: CASSLGFLDYEQYV. The DNA of the CDR3 is TGTGCCAGCAGTCTAGGGTTCTTGGACTACGAGCAGTACGTC.

The chain has TRBV7-9 and TRBJ2-7, with TRBD1 matching over 8 bases. This CDR3 region has 14 residues. V gave up 5 bases and J gave up 6 bases; unmatched junction bases: 9. Per the germline V gene, CDR1 is SEHNR and CDR2 is FQNEAQ (reference sequence). The CDR3 loop is CASSIETGVVEQYF. The CDR3 coding sequence is TGTGCCAGCAGCATCGAGACAGGGGTGGTCGAGCAGTACTTC.

The chain uses TRBV7-2 and TRBJ1-1, with unresolved D. Deletions cut 6 bases from V and 0 bases from J, with 14 bases between. CDR1 SGHTA and CDR2 FQGNSA come from the germline V gene. The CDR3 is 15 amino acids. CDR3 nucleotide sequence: TGTGCCAGCAGATCTGGGCCGGTTTTGAACACTGAAGCTTTCTTT. Encoded protein: CASRSGPVLNTEAFF.

The table lists this clone with a few counts. The rearrangement links TRBV30 to TRBJ1-5; D is uncertain. Germline values: CDR1 GTSNPN, CDR2 SVGIG (reference sequence). CDR3 size: 14 residues. Trimming took 2 bases from V and 1 from J, leaving 9 bases between them. CDR3 sequence reads: CAWSQVQSNQPQHF. For the CDR3, the DNA is TGTGCCTGGAGTCAGGTACAAAGCAATCAGCCCCAGCATTTT. Using reference TRBV30 and TRBJ1-5 for the parts outside the CDR3, the full variable domain is SQTIHQWPATLVQPVGSPLSLECTVEGTSNPNLYWYRQAAGRGLQLLFYSVGIGQISSEVPQNLSASRPQDRQFILSSKKLLLSDSGFYLCAWSQVQSNQPQHFGDGTRLSIL.

The chain joins TRBV24-1 to TRBJ2-5; TRBD2 matches 13 bases. The V gene's germline CDR1 is KGHDR and CDR2 SFDVKD. Trimming at V came to 1 base and at J to 3 bases, leaving 1 base not matched to a gene. The CDR3 has 16 amino acids. CDR3 sequence: CATSDLLAGGKETQYF. CDR3 sequence (DNA): TGTGCCACCAGTGATTTACTAGCGGGAGGGAAAGAGACCCAGTACTTC.

V gene TRBV5-1 combines with J gene TRBJ2-1, with unresolved D. V was pared by 4 bases and J by 8 bases, with 16 bases between. There are 14 residues in the CDR3. Germline CDR1 is SGHRS and CDR2 is YFSETQ. The CDR3 is CASSLTIVSDEQFF. The DNA of the CDR3 is TGCGCCAGCAGCCTCACGATTGTGAGTGATGAGCAGTTCTTC.

The chain carries TRBV28 and TRBJ2-7; D is unclear. Per germline, CDR1 MDHEN and CDR2 SYDVKM. With 5 bases removed from V and 3 bases from J, the gap between germline ends came to 11 bases. CDR3 length equals 13 residues. The CDR3: CASSAGEYYEQYF. As DNA, the CDR3 is TGTGCCAGCAGTGCCGGAGAGTACTACGAGCAGTACTTC.

This chain links TRBV19 with TRBJ2-2; possibly TRBD1 for D (6 bases). In germline, CDR1 is LNHDA, CDR2 SQIVND (reference sequence). This CDR3 is built from 12 residues. The DNA of the CDR3 is TGTGGATCAGGGGCGTGGGCCGGGGAGCTGTTTTTT. Translated: CGSGAWAGELFF.

CDR3 sequence (DNA): TGTGCCAGCAGCGTAGGGGCGGCAGGGACAGCCCCGGGGGAGACCCAGTACTTC. Protein: CASSVGAAGTAPGETQYF. The chain employs TRBV9 and TRBJ2-5; 7 bases map to TRBD1. The length of the CDR3 is 18 residues. Germline values: CDR1 SGDLS, CDR2 YYNGEE. Trimming removed 0 bases from V and 5 bases from J; junction bases left unmatched: 16.

This chain uses TRBV7-9 with TRBJ2-2, with D unclear. Germline values: CDR1 SEHNR, CDR2 FQNEAQ (reference sequence). The CDR3 covers 16 residues. Trimming removed 8 bases at V and 9 bases at J, with 25 bases between. The CDR3 DNA reads as TGTGCCAGCCAAAACATCATTGACCGTTCTGTTTGGGAGCTGTTTTTT. Encoded protein: CASQNIIDRSVWELFF.

The rearrangement links TRBV12-3 or TRBV12-4 to TRBJ1-1; weak D call: TRBD1 (5 bases). The germline V and J ends were trimmed by 3 bases and 5 bases, with 10 bases remaining between them. This CDR3 is built from 13 residues. The CDR3: CASSLGEVTEAFF. In DNA, the CDR3 is TGTGCCAGCAGTTTGGGGGAAGTTACTGAAGCTTTCTTT.

This clone showed up just once. The V call is TRBV11-2, the J call TRBJ2-1, with no clear D. CDR1 and CDR2 from the germline V gene are SGHAT and FQNNGV. The germline V and J ends were trimmed by 3 bases and 8 bases, with 8 bases remaining between them. The CDR3 runs 12 residues. The CDR3 reads CASSLMTDEQFF. CDR3 nucleotides: TGTGCCAGCAGCTTGATGACGGATGAGCAGTTCTTC. The whole variable domain, remainder taken from reference TRBV11-2 and TRBJ2-1, is EAGVAQSPRYKIIEKRQSVAFWCNPISGHATLYWYQQILGQGPKLLIQFQNNGVVDDSQLPKDRFSAERLKGVDSTLKIQPAKLEDSAVYLCASSLMTDEQFFGPGTRLTVL.

The CDR3 here is CASSQWGSTGELFF. CDR3 nucleotide sequence: TGTGCCAGCAGCCAGTGGGGGTCCACCGGGGAGCTGTTTTTT. This rearrangement joins TRBV6-5 to TRBJ2-2; D is tentatively TRBD1 or TRBD2 (5 bases each). Trimming removed 6 bases from V and 4 bases from J, with 12 bases in between. CDR1 and CDR2 from the germline V gene are MNHEY and SVGAGI. This CDR3 is 14 amino acids long.

This chain links TRBV5-5 with TRBJ2-2, with D maybe TRBD2 (6 bases). The V gene's germline CDR1 is SGHKS and CDR2 YYEKEE (reference sequence). The CDR3 spans 16 residues. Trimming removed 1 base at V and 4 bases at J, with 14 bases between. As DNA, the CDR3 is TGTGCCAGCAGCTTGATTCGGGACTCCGCCACCGGGGAGCTGTTTTTT. Translated: CASSLIRDSATGELFF.

The chain has TRBV3-1 (or the pseudogene TRBV3-2) and TRBJ1-2, with TRBD1 as a possible D gene (5 bases). The CDR3 is made up of 13 amino acids. Germline-derived CDR1 and CDR2 are LGHDT and YNNKEL (reference sequence). Trimming left V 3 bases short and J 3 bases short, with 8 bases between. The CDR3 DNA reads TGTGCCAGCAGCCACGGGGGATACTATGGCTACACCTTC. Its protein product is CASSHGGYYGYTF.

This chain uses TRBV29-1 with TRBJ1-4; D is possibly TRBD1 (6 bases). V was clipped by 3 bases and J by 7 bases, with 9 bases between them. This CDR3 has 12 amino acids. The V gene's germline CDR1 is SQVTM and CDR2 ANQGSEA. The CDR3: CSVDRGGEKLFF. In DNA form, the CDR3 reads TGCAGCGTTGACAGGGGCGGTGAAAAACTGTTTTTT.

The J gene is TRBJ2-6, the V gene TRBV28, with 7 bases identical to TRBD1. Trimming took 3 bases from V and 4 from J; bases not matched to a gene: 9. In germline, CDR1 is MDHEN, CDR2 SYDVKM. The CDR3 consists of 17 residues. CDR3 region: CASSFDRASYGANVLTF. CDR3 DNA sequence: TGTGCCAGCAGTTTTGACAGGGCATCGTACGGGGCCAACGTCCTGACTTTC.

The genes are TRBV5-4 and TRBJ2-5, with D perhaps matching TRBD1 (5 bases). Between the trimmed V and J ends, which lost 3 bases and 4 bases, there was a span of 16 bases. The CDR3 has 15 residues. CDR1 and CDR2 from the germline V gene are SGHNT and YYREEE (reference sequence). The CDR3 bases are TGTGCCAGCAGCTCACAGGTTATGGGCGGAGAGACCCAGTACTTC. Translation gives CASSSQVMGGETQYF. Drawing the rest from reference TRBV5-4 and TRBJ2-5, the complete variable domain is ETGVTQSPTHLIKTRGQQVTLRCSSQSGHNTVSWYQQALGQGPQFIFQYYREEENGRGNFPPRFSGLQFPNYSSELNVNALELDDSALYLCASSSQVMGGETQYFGPGTRLLVL.

The chain has TRBV19 and TRBJ1-1; D may be TRBD1 (5 bases). CDR1 and CDR2 (germline): LNHDA, SQIVND (reference sequence). V was trimmed by 3 bases and J by 1 base, leaving 9 bases between them. The length of the CDR3 is 14 residues. CDR3 loop: CASSIIRANTEAFF. The CDR3 DNA sequence: TGTGCCAGTAGTATCATCAGGGCGAACACTGAAGCTTTCTTT.

V is TRBV13 and J is TRBJ1-6, with 7 bases lining up with TRBD1. Germline V gene data show CDR1 as PRHDT and CDR2 as FYEKMQ (reference sequence). The CDR3 extends over 15 amino acids. Germline trimming cut 5 bases from V and 8 bases from J; bases unmatched to any gene: 9. In nucleotides, the CDR3 is TGTGCCAGCAGCCCCCCAGGGGGGTTGGATTCACCCCTCCACTTT. It encodes CASSPPGGLDSPLHF.

The chain carries TRBV5-4 and TRBJ1-2; 7 bases are a match to TRBD1. V dropped 2 bases and J dropped 5; count of bases not matched to a gene: 9. Germline lookup yields CDR1 SGHNT and CDR2 YYREEE (reference sequence). The CDR3 runs 15 residues. DNA of the CDR3: TGTGCCAGCAGCTTAGGTGGCAGGGGGAGATATGGCTACACCTTC. Its protein is CASSLGGRGRYGYTF.

The J gene is TRBJ2-1, the V gene TRBV11-3; weak D call: TRBD1 (6 bases). Trimming pared 1 base from V and 5 bases from J, leaving 12 bases between. Germline CDR1 and CDR2: SGHNT and YENEEA. The CDR3 extends over 15 amino acids. CDR3 DNA: TGTGCCAGCAGCTTAGCCTTAGGGGACAACAATGAGCAGTTCTTC. It encodes CASSLALGDNNEQFF.

The sample holds a few counts of this clone. The rearrangement links TRBV6-2 or TRBV6-3 to TRBJ2-1, with D uncertain. The ends were cut back, 0 bases at V and 4 bases at J, with 10 bases in the middle. Germline V gene lookup returns CDR1 MNHEY and CDR2 SVGEGT. This CDR3 has 15 amino acids. Written as DNA, the CDR3 is TGTGCCAGCAGTTACTCGATGGCGAATTACAATGAGCAGTTCTTC. Protein sequence: CASSYSMANYNEQFF.

This clone appeared a few times. The chain carries TRBV5-1 and TRBJ2-1; D is unresolved. The CDR3 loop spans 15 amino acids. Germline CDR1 and CDR2: SGHRS and YFSETQ. Trimming removed 0 bases from V and 5 bases from J, with 12 bases in between. In DNA form, the CDR3 reads TGCGCCAGCAGCTTGGTACGAATTTCCAACAATGAGCAGTTCTTC. This codes for CASSLVRISNNEQFF.

This rearrangement joins TRBV4-1 to TRBJ1-4; D is uncertain. The CDR3 spans 16 residues. The germline gives CDR1 MGHRA, CDR2 YSYEKL. The germline V and J ends were trimmed by 2 bases and 2 bases, with 12 bases remaining between them. The CDR3 region has the DNA TGCGCCAGCAGCCAAAAACTGGCACCGACTAATGAAAAACTGTTTTTT. This codes for CASSQKLAPTNEKLFF.

This chain links TRBV5-5 with TRBJ1-5; TRBD1 might be the D (5 bases). The CDR3 runs 16 residues. Trimming cost V 3 bases and J 7 bases, with 20 bases left between them. Per germline, CDR1 SGHKS and CDR2 YYEKEE (reference sequence). In DNA, the CDR3 is TGTGCCAGCAGCTCTCTCCCCCCCAGGGAGGGGCAGCCCCAGCATTTT. Amino acid sequence: CASSSLPPREGQPQHF.

The chain employs TRBV2 and TRBJ2-1, with D maybe TRBD2 (6 bases). V gave up 2 bases and J gave up 1 base, with 15 bases separating them. CDR3 length: 17 amino acids. Germline assignment: CDR1 SNHLY and CDR2 FYNNEI. CDR3 sequence: CASSEYHGSGSYNEQFF. The DNA for the CDR3 is TGTGCCAGCAGTGAATATCACGGGAGTGGATCCTACAATGAGCAGTTCTTC.

A few counts support this clone. The chain employs TRBV16 and TRBJ1-2; no clear D gene. The germline gives CDR1 KGHSY, CDR2 FQNENV. The CDR3 is made up of 13 amino acids. The V and J ends lost 3 bases and 5 bases respectively, with 10 bases between them. The CDR3 DNA sequence: TGTGCCAGCAGCCAGCTGGGTTTATATGGCTACACCTTC. It yields the protein CASSQLGLYGYTF.

The gene calls are TRBV7-8 and TRBJ1-4; unclear D gene. The CDR3 extends over 15 amino acids. In germline, CDR1 is SGHVS, CDR2 FQNEAQ. Trimming pared 3 bases from V and 0 bases from J, leaving 8 bases between. The CDR3, as DNA: TGTGCCAGCAGCTTTCAAGCAACAACTAATGAAAAACTGTTTTTT. Translation: CASSFQATTNEKLFF.

V and J are TRBV2 and TRBJ2-1, with D maybe TRBD2 (5 bases). Germline-derived CDR1 and CDR2 are SNHLY and FYNNEI. V shed 2 bases and J shed 7 bases, with 12 bases lying between them. The CDR3 is 14 residues long. CDR3: CASSESTGVNEQFF. The CDR3 DNA reads TGTGCCAGCAGTGAATCAACCGGGGTTAATGAGCAGTTCTTC.

This chain links TRBV18 with TRBJ1-5; D remains ambiguous. CDR3 length: 14 residues. The V gene lost 4 bases and the J gene lost 0 bases, with 7 bases spanning the gap. The V gene's germline CDR1 is KGHSH and CDR2 LQKENI. CDR3 residues: CASSLDTSNQPQHF. The DNA for the CDR3 is TGTGCCAGCTCACTCGACACTAGCAATCAGCCCCAGCATTTT.